The 13 T cell receptor beta chains listed next were all sequenced from one sample in a study of blood T cell repertoires in COVID-19 (dated by TCRdb to 2020 to 2022). The library was built by means of the immunoSEQ multiplex PCR assay. TCRdb holds this immuneACCESS table with in-frame rearrangements only. Some clones are missing; in checked studies, unresolved V genes explain under half, and the rest has no known cause. The table for this sample lists roughly 230,000 clones; about 88% of them were counted only once. The top ten clones comprise 4% to 5% of the sample. Sequenced input: peripheral blood. These receptors were obtained from a woman aged 40 to 50 who had recovered from COVID-19.

The chain joins TRBV19 to TRBJ2-3, with 8 bases lining up with TRBD2. This CDR3 comprises 14 residues. CDR1 is LNHDA and CDR2 is SQIVND in the germline V gene (reference sequence). V lost 6 bases and J lost 0; bases outside the gene matches: 2. CDR3 loop: CASRASGSTDTQYF. DNA for the CDR3: TGTGCCAGTAGGGCTAGCGGGAGCACAGATACGCAGTATTTT. The variable domain in full, with the rest retrieved from reference TRBV19 and TRBJ2-3, is DGGITQSPKYLFRKEGQNVTLSCEQNLNHDAMYWYRQDPGQGLRLIYYSQIVNDFQKGDIAEGYSVSREKKESFPLTVTSAQKNPTAFYLCASRASGSTDTQYFGPGTRLTVL.

For the CDR3, the DNA is TGTGCCAGCAGCTTAGCGGTGGACAGGGGGGAGACCCAGTACTTC. This encodes CASSLAVDRGETQYF. The J gene is TRBJ2-5, the V gene TRBV7-7; 10 bases are shared with TRBD1. V was pared by 0 bases and J by 5 bases, with 3 bases of the junction left unmatched. The V gene's germline CDR1 is SSHAT and CDR2 FNYEAQ (reference sequence). CDR3 size: 15 residues.

DNA for the CDR3: TGTGCCACCAGTGACCGACAGGGGGCCTACAATGAGCAGTTCTTC. Its translation is CATSDRQGAYNEQFF. The chain is built from TRBV24-1 and TRBJ2-1, with 9 bases aligning to TRBD1. The ends lost 4 bases at V and 2 bases at J; junction bases unmatched: 2. The CDR3 is 15 residues long. In germline, CDR1 is KGHDR, CDR2 SFDVKD.

The CDR3 sequence: CASSEGGISDEKLFF. DNA for the CDR3: TGTGCCAGCAGTGAAGGGGGCATATCGGATGAAAAACTGTTTTTT. The chain carries TRBV2 and TRBJ1-4; D is possibly TRBD1 (5 bases). Germline V gene lookup returns CDR1 SNHLY and CDR2 FYNNEI. The V gene lost 1 base and the J gene lost 6 bases, with 12 bases spanning the gap. There are 15 residues in the CDR3. The complete variable domain, with remaining parts taken from reference TRBV2 and TRBJ1-4, reads EPEVTQTPSHQVTQMGQEVILRCVPISNHLYFYWYRQILGQKVEFLVSFYNNEISEKSEIFDDQFSVERPDGSNFTLKIRSTKLEDSAMYFCASSEGGISDEKLFFGSGTQLSVL.

The chain carries TRBV7-3 and TRBJ2-3, with TRBD2 matching 12 bases. Per the germline V gene, CDR1 is SGHTA and CDR2 is FQGTGA. The J segment lost 4 bases and the V segment lost 2 bases, leaving 16 bases of the junction unmatched. The CDR3 is made up of 20 amino acids. DNA of the CDR3: TGTGCCAGCAGCTTACTACAGACTAGCGGGGGATCATCCAGCGCAGATACGCAGTATTTT. Its protein product is CASSLLQTSGGSSSADTQYF. Full variable domain (remainder filled in from reference TRBV7-3 and TRBJ2-3): GAGVSQTPSNKVTEKGKYVELRCDPISGHTALYWYRQSLGQGPEFLIYFQGTGAADDSGLPNDRFFAVRPEGSVSTLKIQRTERGDSAVYLCASSLLQTSGGSSSADTQYFGPGTRLTVL.

The V gene is TRBV19, the J gene TRBJ2-2, with TRBD2 as a possible D gene (6 bases). V gave up 4 bases and J gave up 5 bases, with 26 bases separating them. Germline-derived CDR1 and CDR2 are LNHDA and SQIVND (reference sequence). CDR3 length equals 19 residues. The CDR3 spells CASSTTGTPPLRWTGELFF. The CDR3 coding sequence is TGTGCCAGTAGTACCACTGGGACTCCTCCCCTTCGATGGACCGGGGAGCTGTTTTTT.

The V gene is TRBV28, the J gene TRBJ2-1; 11 nucleotides align to TRBD2. The CDR3 contains 15 residues. Looked up from germline, CDR1 is MDHEN and CDR2 is SYDVKM. Trimming at V came to 3 bases and at J to 8 bases, leaving 6 bases not matched to a gene. As DNA, the CDR3 is TGTGCCAGCAGTTTTAGCGGGGGGGCCCCGGATGAGCAGTTCTTC. The encoded protein is CASSFSGGAPDEQFF.

The rearrangement uses TRBV5-5 and TRBJ2-1; D is uncertain. The CDR3 has 12 amino acids. V lost 4 bases, J lost 7 bases, and 9 bases lay in between. Germline lookup yields CDR1 SGHKS and CDR2 YYEKEE (reference sequence). CDR3 DNA sequence: TGTGCCAGCAGCAGCCTCGGGAATGAGCAGTTCTTC. Translation gives CASSSLGNEQFF. Looking up the rest from reference TRBV5-5 and TRBJ2-1 gives the full variable domain: DAGVTQSPTHLIKTRGQQVTLRCSPISGHKSVSWYQQVLGQGPQFIFQYYEKEERGRGNFPDRFSARQFPNYSSELNVNALLLGDSALYLCASSSLGNEQFFGPGTRLTVL.

V gene TRBV7-9 combines with J gene TRBJ2-7, with D possibly TRBD2 on 5 matching bases. V dropped 1 base and J dropped 0 bases, with 10 bases sitting between them. The CDR3 is made up of 15 amino acids. Germline CDR1 reads SEHNR; CDR2 reads FQNEAQ (reference sequence). CDR3 region: CASSLGLSGSYEQYV. CDR3 nucleotide sequence: TGTGCCAGCAGCTTAGGGTTAAGCGGCTCCTACGAGCAGTACGTC.

The chain joins TRBV30 to TRBJ2-3; maybe TRBD2 (5 bases). Germline values: CDR1 GTSNPN, CDR2 SVGIG (reference sequence). This CDR3 comprises 13 residues. V was cut by 0 bases and J by 9 bases, with 13 bases left in between. The CDR3: CAWSVQPPGTQYF. DNA of the CDR3: TGTGCCTGGAGTGTACAGCCCCCGGGGACGCAGTATTTT.

The chain couples TRBV29-1 to TRBJ2-1; 8 bases match TRBD2. This CDR3 comprises 13 residues. CDR1 SQVTM and CDR2 ANQGSEA come from the germline V gene. V was clipped by 7 bases and J by 2 bases; unmatched bases: 4. This CDR3 reads CSGGLVAYNEQFF. Here the CDR3 DNA reads TGCAGCGGGGGACTAGTAGCCTACAATGAGCAGTTCTTC.

The chain uses TRBV29-1 and TRBJ1-2; 7 nucleotides align to TRBD1. The CDR3 spans 11 residues. From germline, CDR1 is SQVTM and CDR2 ANQGSEA. V lost 6 bases to trimming and J lost 4 bases; unmatched junction nucleotides: 2. The CDR3 loop reads CSVRDSYGYTF. The CDR3 bases are TGCAGCGTGAGGGACAGCTATGGCTACACCTTC. Variable domain in full (rest from reference TRBV29-1 and TRBJ1-2): SAVISQKPSRDICQRGTSLTIQCQVDSQVTMMFWYRQQPGQSLTLIATANQGSEATYESGFVIDKFPISRPNLTFSTLTVSNMSPEDSSIYLCSVRDSYGYTFGSGTRLTVV.

This clone was counted between two and nine times. The CDR3: CASSMYPGQGNYNSPLHF. CDR3 nucleotides: TGTGCCAGTAGTATGTATCCGGGACAGGGGAATTATAATTCACCCCTCCACTTT. This sequence joins TRBV19 and TRBJ1-6, with 10 positions matching TRBD1. The CDR3 contains 18 residues. The germline CDR1 and CDR2 sequences are LNHDA and SQIVND (reference sequence). Losses at the gene ends were 3 bases for V and 4 bases for J; bases not matched to a gene: 9.